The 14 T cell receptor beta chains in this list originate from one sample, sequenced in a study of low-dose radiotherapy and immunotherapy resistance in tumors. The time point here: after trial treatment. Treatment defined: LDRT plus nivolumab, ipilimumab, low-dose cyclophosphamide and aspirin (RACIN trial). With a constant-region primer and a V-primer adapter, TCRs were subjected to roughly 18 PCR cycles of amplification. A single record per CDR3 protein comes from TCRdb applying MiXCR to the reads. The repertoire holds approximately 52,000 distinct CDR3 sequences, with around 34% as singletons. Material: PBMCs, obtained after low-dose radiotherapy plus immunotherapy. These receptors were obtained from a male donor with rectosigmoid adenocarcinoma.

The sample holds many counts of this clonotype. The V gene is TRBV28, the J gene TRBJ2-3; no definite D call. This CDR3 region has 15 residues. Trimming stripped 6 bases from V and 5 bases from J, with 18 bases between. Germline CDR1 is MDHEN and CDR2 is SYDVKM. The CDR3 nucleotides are TGTGCCAGCAGCCCCATATGGAGCGATCAAGATACGCAGTATTTT. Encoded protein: CASSPIWSDQDTQYF. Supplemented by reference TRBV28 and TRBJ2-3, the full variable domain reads DVKVTQSSRYLVKRTGEKVFLECVQDMDHENMFWYRQDPGLGLRLIYFSYDVKMKEKGDIPEGYSVSREKKERFSLILESASTNQTSMYLCASSPIWSDQDTQYFGPGTRLTVL.

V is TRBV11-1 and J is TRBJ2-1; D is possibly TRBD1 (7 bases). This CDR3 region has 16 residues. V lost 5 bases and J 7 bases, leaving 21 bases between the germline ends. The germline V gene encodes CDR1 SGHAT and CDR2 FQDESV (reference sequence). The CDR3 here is CASSDLTEAGGNEQFF. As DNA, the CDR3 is TGTGCCAGCAGCGACCTTACAGAGGCAGGGGGGAATGAGCAGTTCTTC.

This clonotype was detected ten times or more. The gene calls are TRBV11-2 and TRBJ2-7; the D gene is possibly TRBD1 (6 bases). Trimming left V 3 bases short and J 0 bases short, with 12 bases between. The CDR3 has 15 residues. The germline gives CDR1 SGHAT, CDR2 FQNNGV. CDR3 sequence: CASSFRGDTSYEQYF. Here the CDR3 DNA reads TGTGCCAGCAGCTTTCGAGGGGACACCTCCTACGAGCAGTACTTC.

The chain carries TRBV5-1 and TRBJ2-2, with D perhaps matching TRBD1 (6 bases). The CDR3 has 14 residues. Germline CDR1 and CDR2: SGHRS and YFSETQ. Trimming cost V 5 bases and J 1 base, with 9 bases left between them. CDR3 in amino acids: CASRGTLNTGELFF. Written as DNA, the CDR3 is TGCGCCAGCAGGGGGACACTGAACACCGGGGAGCTGTTTTTT.

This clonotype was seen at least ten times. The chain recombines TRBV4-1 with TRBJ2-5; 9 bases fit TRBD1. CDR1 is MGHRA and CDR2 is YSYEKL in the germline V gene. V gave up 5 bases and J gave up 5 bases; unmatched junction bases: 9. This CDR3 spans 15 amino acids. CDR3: CASSRPGQGRETQYF. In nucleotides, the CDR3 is TGCGCCAGCAGCAGGCCGGGACAGGGTCGGGAGACCCAGTACTTC.

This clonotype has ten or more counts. The CDR3 region has the DNA TGCAGCGACCGAGACAGGACTAACTATGGCTACACCTTC. As protein: CSDRDRTNYGYTF. The J gene is TRBJ1-2, the V gene TRBV29-1; a weak D match, TRBD1 (6 bases). The CDR3 extends over 13 amino acids. CDR1 is SQVTM, CDR2 ANQGSEA, per germline. V was trimmed by 7 bases and J by 0 bases, leaving 12 bases between them.

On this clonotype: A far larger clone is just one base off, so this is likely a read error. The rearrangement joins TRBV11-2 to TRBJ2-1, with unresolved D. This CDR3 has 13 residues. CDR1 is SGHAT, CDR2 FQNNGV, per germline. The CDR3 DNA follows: TGTGCCAGCGAAGGGATCAACGTCTACGAGCTGTACTTC. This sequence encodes CASEGINVYELYF.

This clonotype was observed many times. The CDR3 region has the DNA TGTGCCAGCAGCTTTAACAGGGATTACGAGCAGTACTTC. Its translation: CASSFNRDYEQYF. The V and J genes are TRBV11-2 and TRBJ2-7; tentative D call: TRBD1 (6 bases). V was pared by 3 bases and J by 4 bases, with 10 bases between. The CDR3 runs to 13 residues. In germline, CDR1 is SGHAT, CDR2 FQNNGV.

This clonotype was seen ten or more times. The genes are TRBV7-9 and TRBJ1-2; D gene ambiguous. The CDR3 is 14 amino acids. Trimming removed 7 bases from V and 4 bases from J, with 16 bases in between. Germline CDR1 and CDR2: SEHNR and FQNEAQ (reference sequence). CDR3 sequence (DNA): TGTGCCAGCACCTTTTACGGGGTCAGCTATGGCTACACCTTC. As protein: CASTFYGVSYGYTF.

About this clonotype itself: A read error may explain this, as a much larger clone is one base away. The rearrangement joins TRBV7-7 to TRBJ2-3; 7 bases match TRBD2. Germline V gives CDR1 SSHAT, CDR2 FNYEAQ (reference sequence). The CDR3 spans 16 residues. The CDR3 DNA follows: TGTGCTAGCAGCCCCCGTCCGCGGGAGAGCACAGATACGCAGTATTTT. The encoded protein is CASSPRPRESTDTQYF.

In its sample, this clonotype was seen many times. The chain's CDR3 is CASSTALDRETQYF. CDR3 nucleotides: TGTGCCAGCAGTACCGCCCTCGATCGGGAGACCCAGTACTTC. This chain joins TRBV13 and TRBJ2-5; D unresolved. This CDR3 comprises 14 residues. Germline assignment: CDR1 PRHDT and CDR2 FYEKMQ (reference sequence). V lost 6 bases to trimming and J lost 5 bases, with 16 bases between them.

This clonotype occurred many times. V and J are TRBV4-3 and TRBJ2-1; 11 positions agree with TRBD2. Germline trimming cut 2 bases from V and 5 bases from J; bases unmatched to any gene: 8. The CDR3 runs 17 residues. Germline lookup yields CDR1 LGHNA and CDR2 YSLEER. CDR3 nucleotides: TGCGCCAGCAGCCAATTTGTCCCGACTAGCGGGAACAATGAGCAGTTCTTC. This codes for CASSQFVPTSGNNEQFF.

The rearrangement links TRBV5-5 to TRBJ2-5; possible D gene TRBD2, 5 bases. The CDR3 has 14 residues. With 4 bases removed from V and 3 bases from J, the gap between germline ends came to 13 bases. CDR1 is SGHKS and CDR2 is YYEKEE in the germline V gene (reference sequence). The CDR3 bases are TGTGCCAGCAGCCGGGCAGGAGCGGAAGAGACCCAGTACTTC. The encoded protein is CASSRAGAEETQYF.

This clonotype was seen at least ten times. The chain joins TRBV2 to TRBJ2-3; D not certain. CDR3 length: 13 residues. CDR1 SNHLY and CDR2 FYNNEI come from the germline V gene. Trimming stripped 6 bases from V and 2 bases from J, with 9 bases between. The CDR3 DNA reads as TGTGCCAGCAGCCCTGAATTCACAGATACGCAGTATTTT. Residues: CASSPEFTDTQYF.